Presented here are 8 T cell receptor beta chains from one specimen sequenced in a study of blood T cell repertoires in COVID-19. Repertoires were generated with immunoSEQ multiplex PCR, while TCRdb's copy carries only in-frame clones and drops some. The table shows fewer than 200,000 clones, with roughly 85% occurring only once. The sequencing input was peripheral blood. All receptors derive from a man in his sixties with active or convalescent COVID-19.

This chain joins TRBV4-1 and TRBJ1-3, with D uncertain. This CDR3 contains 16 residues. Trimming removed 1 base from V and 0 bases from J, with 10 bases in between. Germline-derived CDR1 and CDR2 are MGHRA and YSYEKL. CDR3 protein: CASSQGWVASGNTIYF. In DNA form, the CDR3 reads TGCGCCAGCAGCCAAGGTTGGGTAGCCTCTGGAAACACCATATATTTT.

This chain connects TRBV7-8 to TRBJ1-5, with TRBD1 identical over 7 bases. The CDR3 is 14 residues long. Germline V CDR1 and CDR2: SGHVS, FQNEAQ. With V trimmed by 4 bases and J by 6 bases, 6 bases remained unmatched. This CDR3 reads CASSYGTASQPQHF. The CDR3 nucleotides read TGTGCCAGCAGCTACGGGACAGCGTCTCAGCCCCAGCATTTT.

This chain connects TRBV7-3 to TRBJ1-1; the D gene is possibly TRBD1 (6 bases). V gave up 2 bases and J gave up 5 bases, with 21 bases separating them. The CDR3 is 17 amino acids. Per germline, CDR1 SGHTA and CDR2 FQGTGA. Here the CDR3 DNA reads TGTGCCAGCAGCTTATTAGGGGGTATTAGAGCGAGAACTGAAGCTTTCTTT. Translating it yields CASSLLGGIRARTEAFF. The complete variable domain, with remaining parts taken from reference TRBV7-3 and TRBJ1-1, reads GAGVSQTPSNKVTEKGKYVELRCDPISGHTALYWYRQSLGQGPEFLIYFQGTGAADDSGLPNDRFFAVRPEGSVSTLKIQRTERGDSAVYLCASSLLGGIRARTEAFFGQGTRLTVV.

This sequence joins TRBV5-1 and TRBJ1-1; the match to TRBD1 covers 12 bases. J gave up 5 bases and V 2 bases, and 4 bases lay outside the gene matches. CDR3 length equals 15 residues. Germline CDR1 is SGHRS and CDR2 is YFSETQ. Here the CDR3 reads CASSFGDRGQTEAFF. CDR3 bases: TGCGCCAGCAGCTTCGGGGACAGGGGGCAAACTGAAGCTTTCTTT.

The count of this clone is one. The CDR3 loop is CASSQIQGAGGYTF. In DNA, the CDR3 is TGTGCCAGCAGCCAAATACAGGGGGCCGGGGGCTACACCTTC. V is TRBV4-2 and J is TRBJ1-2; 9 bases are shared with TRBD1. V gave up 2 bases and J gave up 8 bases; unmatched junction bases: 6. This CDR3 contains 14 residues. Per germline, CDR1 LGHNA and CDR2 YNFKEQ.

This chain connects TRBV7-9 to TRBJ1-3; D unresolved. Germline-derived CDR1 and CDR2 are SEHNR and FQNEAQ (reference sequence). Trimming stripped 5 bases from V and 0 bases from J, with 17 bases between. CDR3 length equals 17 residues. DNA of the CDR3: TGTGCCAGCAGCCCACCTCCCACAGCTTTCTCTGGAAACACCATATATTTT. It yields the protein CASSPPPTAFSGNTIYF.

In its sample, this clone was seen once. CDR3 residues: CASSSGGPYEQYF. The CDR3 DNA reads as TGCGCCAGCAGCTCAGGGGGCCCCTACGAGCAGTACTTC. V gene TRBV5-1 combines with J gene TRBJ2-7; 8 positions match TRBD1. CDR3 size: 13 residues. The V gene's germline CDR1 is SGHRS and CDR2 YFSETQ. V was pared by 3 bases and J by 2 bases, with 1 base of the junction left unmatched.

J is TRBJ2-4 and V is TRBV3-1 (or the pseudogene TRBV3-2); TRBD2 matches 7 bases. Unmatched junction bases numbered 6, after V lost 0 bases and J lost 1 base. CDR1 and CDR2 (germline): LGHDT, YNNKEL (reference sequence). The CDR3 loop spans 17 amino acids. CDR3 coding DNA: TGTGCCAGCAGCCAAGATCCGGGGGGATGGGCCAAAAACATTCAGTACTTC. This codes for CASSQDPGGWAKNIQYF.